This TCR beta chain was identified in a study of blood T cells in healthy people across ages. Collection of around 10 milliliters of peripheral blood was performed for each donor. Total RNA extraction produced at least 6 micrograms (per sample) for the study. Study-level points and caveats: Donor CMV infection status was unknown, possibly confounding age-related changes in expanded clonotypes. Investigators treated diversity estimates from one million T cells as underestimates.

PCR was performed a second time for about 7 to 12 cycles using a sample-barcoded 5' primer and a J-beta primer mix. TCRdb independently ran MiXCR on the 5' RACE reads; one entry per CDR3 protein. The table records roughly 1.7 million distinct CDR3 sequences, about 32% of them present only once. A note on this clonotype: What it binds is not known.

The clonotype originates from a woman aged 30 to 39 in good health. The source material was blood.

CDR3 amino acids: CASSGGTITSTDTQYF. The CDR3 DNA sequence: TGCGCCAGCAGCGGCGGGACGATTACTAGCACAGATACGCAGTATTTT. The V and J genes are TRBV5-1 and TRBJ2-3; perhaps TRBD2 as D (6 bases). Germline assignment: CDR1 SGHRS and CDR2 YFSETQ. Trimming cost V 4 bases and J 0 bases, with 15 bases left between them. There are 16 residues in the CDR3.